These T cell receptor beta chains were read from a single sample in a study of cytomegalovirus exposure and HLA in healthy donors. TCRdb's table, derived via immunoSEQ multiplex PCR, lists solely in-frame clones and lacks some. The table records around 190,000 clones, around three quarters of them present only once. Sequencing was carried out using PBMCs. The receptors were gathered from a man aged 30 to 39 in good health and CMV-seronegative. Each CDR3 is given with its conserved first and last residue. D genes are given only for firm matches. For some rows the clone size is stated as once, few or many, or as a class when expanded; others skip it.

V: TRBV11-3; D: TRBD2; size: once; J: TRBJ2-7; DNA: TGTGCCAGCAGCTTAGCAGGACTAGCGGGGAACGAGCAGTACTTC; CDR3: CASSLAGLAGNEQYF
V: TRBV27; D: -; size: -; J: TRBJ2-1; DNA: TGTGCCAGCAGTTTAAGACGGGAGTGGTATGAGCAGTTCTTC; CDR3: CASSLRREWYEQFF
V: TRBV6-5; D: TRBD2; size: -; J: TRBJ2-1; DNA: TGTGCCAGCAGTTGGGGACTAGCGGGAGTCGCCACTGAGCAGTTCTTC; CDR3: CASSWGLAGVATEQFF
V: TRBV19; D: TRBD1; size: once; J: TRBJ1-5; DNA: TGTGCCAGTAGTCTAGGGACAGGGGGCGGTTCTAGGCAGCCCCAGCATTTT; CDR3: CASSLGTGGGSRQPQHF
V: TRBV27; D: -; size: few; J: TRBJ2-7; DNA: TGTGCCAGCAGGCGAGGAGCCTACGAGCAGTACTTC; CDR3: CASRRGAYEQYF
V: TRBV2; D: -; size: -; J: TRBJ2-3; DNA: TGTGCCAGCAGTACACTAACTTGGGATACGCAGTATTTT; CDR3: CASSTLTWDTQYF
V: TRBV9; D: -; size: -; J: TRBJ1-2; DNA: TGTGCCTCAAGTCGGTCAGGAAACTATGGCTACACCTTC; CDR3: CASSRSGNYGYTF
V: TRBV5-5; D: TRBD1; size: -; J: TRBJ1-6; DNA: TGTGCCAGCAGTTTTGGACAGGGATATAATTCACCCCTCCACTTT; CDR3: CASSFGQGYNSPLHF
V: TRBV14; D: TRBD1; size: -; J: TRBJ2-7; DNA: TGTGCCAGCAGCCAGCAAGACAGGGGTGGGGCCGAGCAGTACTTC; CDR3: CASSQQDRGGAEQYF
V: TRBV5-1; D: -; size: -; J: TRBJ2-7; DNA: TGCGCCAGCAGCGCCGTACCAACCGGGGTATTCTTC; CDR3: CASSAVPTGVFF
V: TRBV27; D: -; size: -; J: TRBJ2-7; DNA: TGTGCCAGCAGTGCCAGTCAGGCCTCCTACGAGCAGTACTTC; CDR3: CASSASQASYEQYF
V: TRBV29-1; D: -; size: -; J: TRBJ1-4; DNA: TGCAGCGCTCTGGACGGGGGGAATGAAAAACTGTTTTTT; CDR3: CSALDGGNEKLFF
V: TRBV6-6; D: TRBD1; size: -; J: TRBJ1-2; DNA: TGTGCCAGCAGTTCCGGGACAGTTAACTATGGCTACACCTTC; CDR3: CASSSGTVNYGYTF
V: TRBV4-2; D: TRBD2; size: few; J: TRBJ2-2; DNA: TGTGCCAGCAGCCAAGAGGGGATCTTAGGTAGCGGGACCGGGGAGCTGTTTTTT; CDR3: CASSQEGILGSGTGELFF
V: TRBV5-4; D: TRBD1; size: few; J: TRBJ2-7; DNA: TGTGCCAGCAGCCCGAGGGGACAGGGGGTGGCCGAGCAGTACTTC; CDR3: CASSPRGQGVAEQYF
V: TRBV30; D: -; size: -; J: TRBJ1-4; DNA: TGTGCCTGGAGTGGCGACCGGGGTCTCCCCTTGTGGAAACTGTTTTTT; CDR3: CAWSGDRGLPLWKLFF
V: TRBV7-3; D: -; size: few; J: TRBJ2-1; DNA: TGTGCCAGCAGCTTAACTCGGAATGAGCAGTTCTTC; CDR3: CASSLTRNEQFF
V: TRBV4-1; D: TRBD2; size: -; J: TRBJ2-1; DNA: TGCGCCAGCAGCCAAGAAGGACTAGCGGCACACAATGAGCAGTTCTTC; CDR3: CASSQEGLAAHNEQFF
V: TRBV11-2; D: -; size: -; J: TRBJ2-7; DNA: TGTGCCAGCAGCTTAGCGAGGGCATACTCCTACGAGCAGTACTTC; CDR3: CASSLARAYSYEQYF
V: TRBV21-1; D: -; size: -; J: TRBJ2-3; DNA: TGTGCCAGCAGCAAAGATGGTTGGGCTAGCCCCAGCACAGATACGCAGTATTTT; CDR3: CASSKDGWASPSTDTQYF
V: TRBV5-1; D: TRBD2; size: -; J: TRBJ2-1; DNA: TGCGCCAGCAGCTCTCTAGCGGGATCAGGGGAGCAGTTCTTC; CDR3: CASSSLAGSGEQFF
V: TRBV6-1; D: -; size: -; J: TRBJ1-1; DNA: TGTGCCAGCAGCCAGGGGAGGAACACTGAAGCTTTCTTT; CDR3: CASSQGRNTEAFF
V: TRBV28; D: -; size: -; J: TRBJ2-2; DNA: TGTGCCAGCAGTTTATTCGGCGGCGGGGAGCTGTTTTTT; CDR3: CASSLFGGGELFF
V: TRBV2; D: -; size: -; J: TRBJ1-2; DNA: TGTGCCAGCAGTTCTGGGGCAGCTAACTATGGCTACACCTTC; CDR3: CASSSGAANYGYTF
V: TRBV27; D: TRBD2; size: -; J: TRBJ2-1; DNA: TGTGCCAGCAGTTTGCTCTCCACTAGCGGGAGCGACAATGAGCAGTTCTTC; CDR3: CASSLLSTSGSDNEQFF
V: TRBV4-1; D: -; size: -; J: TRBJ1-6; DNA: TGCGCCAGCAGCCAAACCCAACGGGGGGGGTTGAGACCCCTCCACTTT; CDR3: CASSQTQRGGLRPLHF
V: TRBV10-3; D: -; size: few; J: TRBJ2-3; DNA: TGTGCCATCGGAGGGAGCACAGATACGCAGTATTTT; CDR3: CAIGGSTDTQYF
V: TRBV7-9; D: -; size: once; J: TRBJ2-1; DNA: TGTGCCAGCAGCTTAGTGGGCCCATCCTCCTACAATGAGCAGTTCTTC; CDR3: CASSLVGPSSYNEQFF
V: TRBV2; D: -; size: once; J: TRBJ2-7; DNA: TGTGCCAGCAGTGAACGGGCAGGGGCGCCATACGAGCAGTACTTC; CDR3: CASSERAGAPYEQYF
V: TRBV27; D: TRBD1; size: -; J: TRBJ2-7; DNA: TGTGCCAGCAGTCCTCGGACAGGGGGCTACGAGCAGTACTTC; CDR3: CASSPRTGGYEQYF